This TCR beta chain stems from a study of OX40 agonist ivuxolimab in advanced cancers. Study-level background: Cancers in dose escalation were hepatocellular, melanoma, renal cell and head and neck.

Germline-derived CDR1 and CDR2 are SGHRS and YFSETQ. CDR3 length: 13 residues. Trimming cost V 4 bases and J 5 bases, with 12 bases left between them. This clone showed up just once. Its antigen is still unknown. The protocol was immunoSEQ multiplex PCR, while the TCRdb copy is restricted to in-frame clones and leaves out a portion. The table has 95,000 to 100,000 clones, 90% seen once; the top ten hold 1.5% to 2%. General study findings and limits: CD4+ and CD8+ blood T cells expanded clonally by week 6 at 0.1 to 3.0 mg/kg. More expanded clones were found, on average, in CD8+ than in CD4+ T cells. Normalized expansion of T-cell clones was also low for some nonresponders.

The clonotype comes from an adult with an advanced solid tumor such as melanoma, head and neck, liver or kidney cancer. The sample here was CD4+ or CD8+ T cells sorted from blood, taken in a trial of the OX40 agonist ivuxolimab. V usage is TRBV5-1 and J usage is TRBJ2-5, with D possibly being TRBD2 (5 bases). CDR3 region: CASSVPSRETQYF. The CDR3 DNA sequence: TGCGCCAGCAGCGTGCCTAGCCGGGAGACCCAGTACTTC.